This T cell receptor beta chain was observed in a study of cytomegalovirus exposure and HLA in healthy donors. The PCR made use of 60 Vbeta and 13 Jbeta primers. Assay used: immunoSEQ multiplex PCR; TCRdb lists only in-frame clones, some missing. The table lists a few hundred thousand clones, 83% of them singletons. The CDR3 extends over 16 amino acids. The V end was cut by 7 bases, the J end by 4 bases, with 20 bases between. Germline V gives CDR1 LGHNA, CDR2 YNFKEQ. Sequencing was performed on PBMCs. The chain recombines TRBV4-2 with TRBJ2-1; weak D call: TRBD2 (5 bases). The sequence was collected from a girl between 10 and 17 years old in good health and CMV-seronegative. This CDR3 is CASNPRSGSSYNEQFF. The CDR3 DNA reads as TGTGCCAGCAACCCACGGAGTGGGAGTAGTTACAATGAGCAGTTCTTC.